Below, 8 T cell receptor beta chains from the same sample are listed, as sequenced in a study of memory CD4+ T cells and cytomegalovirus serostatus. Sequenced by immunoSEQ multiplex PCR; TCRdb stores in-frame clones only, minus some. The sample consists of approximately 44,000 clones, about 80% of them appearing once. The sort gate was single viable CD3+CD4+CD8-CD45RO+ cells for memory CD4+ T cells. The sample taken for sequencing was memory CD4+ T cells from blood. These receptors all come from an adult in good health and CMV-seronegative.

The chain is built from TRBV5-1 and TRBJ2-2, with unresolved D. The ends were cut back, 4 bases at V and 6 bases at J, with 19 bases in the middle. From germline, CDR1 is SGHRS and CDR2 YFSETQ. The CDR3 totals 16 residues. CDR3: CASSPSGSFGSGELFF. The CDR3 DNA follows: TGCGCCAGCAGCCCCTCCGGGTCCTTTGGATCCGGGGAGCTGTTTTTT.

The rearrangement links TRBV9 to TRBJ2-5; 9 bases line up with TRBD1. Germline trimming cut 5 bases from V and 9 bases from J; bases unmatched to any gene: 17. The CDR3 runs 16 residues. CDR1 is SGDLS, CDR2 YYNGEE, per germline. The CDR3 region has the DNA TGTGCCAGCAGTGATAGTTATGGGACAGGGTGGAAGGCCCAGTACTTC. Translation gives CASSDSYGTGWKAQYF.

With regard to this clone: Within the sample, other DNA sequences also encode this same CDR3. The rearrangement uses TRBV19 and TRBJ1-5; 8 bases are shared with TRBD1. After removal of 8 bases from V and 0 bases from J, the junction contained 6 bases not matched to a gene. This CDR3 contains 15 residues. Germline CDR1 reads LNHDA; CDR2 reads SQIVND (reference sequence). The CDR3 sequence is CASRDRGHSNQPQHF. Here the CDR3 DNA reads TGTGCCAGTCGAGACAGGGGCCATAGCAATCAGCCCCAGCATTTT.

This clone has more than one count but fewer than ten. This chain connects TRBV2 to TRBJ2-5, with 12 positions matching TRBD2. Germline assignment: CDR1 SNHLY and CDR2 FYNNEI. The CDR3 spans 12 residues. V lost 8 bases to trimming and J lost 9 bases; unmatched junction nucleotides: 4. This chain's CDR3 is CASRTSGTSQYF. DNA of the CDR3: TGTGCCAGCCGGACTAGCGGGACTTCCCAGTACTTC.

This chain links TRBV28 with TRBJ2-1; 11 nucleotides agree with TRBD2. Trimming took 1 base from V and 7 from J; bases not matched to a gene: 3. The germline V gene has CDR1 MDHEN and CDR2 SYDVKM. The CDR3 runs 15 residues. CDR3 residues: CASSLLSSGGNEQFF. The CDR3 nucleotides are TGTGCCAGCAGTTTATTGTCTAGCGGGGGGAATGAGCAGTTCTTC.

This clone was seen a few times. The chain uses TRBV7-2 and TRBJ1-3, with TRBD1 identical over 7 bases. The V gene's germline CDR1 is SGHTA and CDR2 FQGNSA. The CDR3 covers 17 residues. The junction had 10 bases not matched to a gene; V was cut back by 5 bases and J by 0 bases. The CDR3 nucleotides are TGTGCCAGCAGCGGATACAGGGGTTCCTCCTCTGGAAACACCATATATTTT. As protein: CASSGYRGSSSGNTIYF.

This rearrangement joins TRBV11-2 to TRBJ2-1; the D gene could be TRBD1 or TRBD2 (5 bases each). The CDR3 spans 17 residues. Deletions cut 5 bases from V and 0 bases from J, with 17 bases between. Germline loops: CDR1 SGHAT, CDR2 FQNNGV. The CDR3: CASSLEGAGSSYNEQFF. The CDR3 DNA follows: TGTGCCAGCAGCCTTGAAGGGGCAGGGAGCTCCTACAATGAGCAGTTCTTC.

This rearrangement joins TRBV5-4 to TRBJ1-5; 7 bases are a match to TRBD1. V was pared by 0 bases and J by 0 bases, with 3 bases of the junction left unmatched. Germline V gene lookup returns CDR1 SGHNT and CDR2 YYREEE (reference sequence). The CDR3 is 16 residues long. The CDR3 region is CASSLDRGNSNQPQHF. The DNA for the CDR3 is TGTGCCAGCAGCTTGGACAGGGGTAATAGCAATCAGCCCCAGCATTTT. Full variable domain (remainder filled in from reference TRBV5-4 and TRBJ1-5): ETGVTQSPTHLIKTRGQQVTLRCSSQSGHNTVSWYQQALGQGPQFIFQYYREEENGRGNFPPRFSGLQFPNYSSELNVNALELDDSALYLCASSLDRGNSNQPQHFGDGTRLSIL.